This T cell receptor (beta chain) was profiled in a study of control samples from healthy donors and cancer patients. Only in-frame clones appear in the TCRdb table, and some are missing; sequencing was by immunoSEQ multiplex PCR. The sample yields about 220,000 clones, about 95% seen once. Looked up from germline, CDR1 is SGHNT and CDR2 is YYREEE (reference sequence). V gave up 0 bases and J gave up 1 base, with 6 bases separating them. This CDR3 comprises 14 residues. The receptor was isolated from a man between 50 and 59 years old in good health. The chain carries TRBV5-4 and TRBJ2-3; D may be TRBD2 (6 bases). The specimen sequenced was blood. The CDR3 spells CASSLGRGTDTQYF. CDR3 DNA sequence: TGTGCCAGCAGCTTGGGGAGGGGCACAGATACGCAGTATTTT.